These 25 T cell receptor beta chains were sequenced from one sample in a study of a mutant IDH1 vaccine in newly diagnosed glioma. Their antigens remain unidentified. Specified time point: week 35, safety follow-up. Each vaccine dose was 300 ug of mutant IDH1 20-mer peptide, with topical imiquimod. Assay used: immunoSEQ multiplex PCR; TCRdb lists only in-frame clones, some missing. The sample records some 60,000 clones, approximately 87% being singletons. Sequencing used PBMCs, obtained from a glioma patient whose treatment included an IDH1 peptide vaccine. The receptors come from a man in his forties or fifties with glioma.

CDR3 residues: CASSAPLGDEQYF. The DNA of the CDR3 is TGTGCCAGCAGCGCCCCCCTTGGGGACGAGCAGTACTTC. The rearrangement uses TRBV9 and TRBJ2-7; the D is unclear. In germline, CDR1 is SGDLS, CDR2 YYNGEE. V was shortened by 3 bases and J by 5 bases, with 12 bases between the two germline ends. The length of the CDR3 is 13 residues.

CDR3 in DNA: TGTGCCAGCTCACCGGGGGTCACCGGGGAGCTGTTTTTT. This translates into CASSPGVTGELFF. V and J are TRBV18 and TRBJ2-2; D is tentatively TRBD1 or TRBD2 (5 bases each). Trimming shortened V by 3 bases and J by 4 bases, and 6 bases separated the two germline ends. Germline V CDR1 and CDR2: KGHSH, LQKENI. CDR3 length equals 13 residues.

This sequence joins TRBV6-5 and TRBJ2-3; 7 bases line up with TRBD2. Germline assignment: CDR1 MNHEY and CDR2 SVGAGI. The CDR3 spans 13 residues. The V and J ends lost 7 bases and 1 base, in that order; junction bases with no gene match: 2. In nucleotides, the CDR3 is TGTGCCAGCACCCTAGCGGGCACAGATACGCAGTATTTT. Protein product: CASTLAGTDTQYF.

In its sample, this clone was seen a few times. This chain uses TRBV7-2 with TRBJ2-7; tentatively, D is TRBD2 (5 bases). Germline CDR1 and CDR2: SGHTA and FQGNSA. The CDR3 loop spans 16 amino acids. V lost 4 bases, J lost 0 bases, and 16 bases lay in between. CDR3 coding DNA: TGTGCCAGCAGCTCCTCACGGGGTATTTACTCCTACGAGCAGTACTTC. Protein product: CASSSSRGIYSYEQYF.

The chain combines TRBV27 with TRBJ1-5; D gene unclear. Trimming removed 3 bases at V and 5 bases at J, with 8 bases between. This CDR3 has 13 residues. Germline CDR1 reads MNHEY; CDR2 reads SMNVEV (reference sequence). CDR3 nucleotide sequence: TGTGCCAGCAGTTTGGGTGTAGATCAGCCCCAGCATTTT. Residues: CASSLGVDQPQHF.

This clone has just one count. This chain joins TRBV5-5 and TRBJ1-1; the match to TRBD1 covers 10 bases. This CDR3 is built from 15 residues. The V segment lost 4 bases and the J segment 4 bases; nucleotides outside the gene matches: 7. Germline V CDR1 and CDR2: SGHKS, YYEKEE (reference sequence). The CDR3 sequence: CASSGDRGLGTEAFF. The CDR3 nucleotides are TGTGCCAGCAGCGGGGACAGGGGACTGGGCACTGAAGCTTTCTTT.

To note about this clone: Other nucleotide sequences in the sample specify the same CDR3. The chain links TRBV5-1 to TRBJ2-5, with D unresolved. Germline CDR1 SGHRS, CDR2 YFSETQ. The ends were cut back, 5 bases at V and 2 bases at J, with 4 bases in the middle. The CDR3 extends over 11 amino acids. The CDR3 bases are TGCGCCAGCAGGGCACAAGAGACCCAGTACTTC. Its protein is CASRAQETQYF.

This rearrangement joins TRBV6-6 to TRBJ1-1; D possibly corresponds to TRBD1 (6 bases). V lost 0 bases and J 1 base, leaving 6 bases between the germline ends. The CDR3 length is 14 residues. Germline CDR1 is MNHNY and CDR2 is SVGAGI (reference sequence). DNA for the CDR3: TGTGCCAGCAGTTACTCGGACAGGAACACTGAAGCTTTCTTT. Encoded protein: CASSYSDRNTEAFF.

This chain uses TRBV21-1 with TRBJ2-7. TRBV21-1 constitutes a pseudogene. The CDR3 extends over 14 amino acids. This CDR3 is CASSKGGWGYEQYF. CDR3 nucleotide sequence: TGTGCCAGCAGCAAAGGGGGGTGGGGTTACGAGCAGTACTTC.

The chain joins TRBV19 to TRBJ1-5, with D hard to call. This CDR3 is 12 amino acids long. Germline lookup yields CDR1 LNHDA and CDR2 SQIVND (reference sequence). The V end was cut by 5 bases, the J end by 5 bases, with 7 bases between. DNA of the CDR3: TGTGCCAGTAGTGATCCGTATCAGCCCCAGCATTTT. Encoded protein: CASSDPYQPQHF.

This chain connects TRBV6-5 to TRBJ1-2; the D gene is possibly TRBD1 (5 bases). Per germline, CDR1 MNHEY and CDR2 SVGAGI. This CDR3 is built from 11 residues. The CDR3 loop is CASGPNYGYTF. The DNA of the CDR3 is TGTGCTTCGGGGCCGAACTATGGCTACACCTTC.

This chain uses TRBV7-9 with TRBJ1-4; D remains unclear. This CDR3 spans 15 amino acids. The germline V and J ends were trimmed by 8 bases and 5 bases, with 18 bases remaining between them. Germline assignment: CDR1 SEHNR and CDR2 FQNEAQ (reference sequence). In nucleotides, the CDR3 is TGTGCCAGCTCCGAAGAGAACAGAAGGAATGAAAAACTGTTTTTT. Its translation: CASSEENRRNEKLFF.

The CDR3 DNA sequence: TGTGCCAGCAGCCCCCCGGTCTCCTACGAGCAGTACTTC. This translates into CASSPPVSYEQYF. The chain carries TRBV7-2 and TRBJ2-7, with no clear D. The CDR3 loop spans 13 amino acids. The germline V gene has CDR1 SGHTA and CDR2 FQGNSA. V lost 5 bases, J lost 0 bases, and 8 bases lay in between.

The chain links TRBV4-1 to TRBJ2-7; the D gene is possibly TRBD2 (6 bases). CDR1 is MGHRA, CDR2 YSYEKL, per germline. The CDR3 contains 15 residues. Trimming removed 0 bases at V and 4 bases at J, with 13 bases between. The CDR3 region is CASSQDTGAFYEQYF. The CDR3 DNA follows: TGCGCCAGCAGCCAAGATACGGGAGCCTTTTACGAGCAGTACTTC.

CDR3 region: CASSTPRAWSYPYEQYF. For the CDR3, the DNA is TGCGCCAGCAGTACCCCTCGGGCTTGGTCGTACCCCTACGAGCAGTACTTC. The chain joins TRBV10-1 to TRBJ2-7; D uncertain. This CDR3 is 17 amino acids long. Germline values: CDR1 WNHNN, CDR2 SYGVQD (reference sequence). The V end was cut by 5 bases, the J end by 2 bases, with 22 bases between.

The rearrangement links TRBV15 to TRBJ1-5; D unresolved. Germline-derived CDR1 and CDR2 are LNHNV and YYDKDF (reference sequence). The V end lost 5 bases, the J end lost 9 bases, and 17 bases lay between the germline ends. The CDR3 is made up of 14 amino acids. CDR3 coding DNA: TGTGCCACCAGCCGTAGCTTGGGAGGGCCGCCCCAGCATTTT. This encodes CATSRSLGGPPQHF. Together with reference TRBV15 and TRBJ1-5, the CDR3 gives the full variable domain: DAMVIQNPRYQVTQFGKPVTLSCSQTLNHNVMYWYQQKSSQAPKLLFHYYDKDFNNEADTPDNFQSRRPNTSFCFLDIRSPGLGDTAMYLCATSRSLGGPPQHFGDGTRLSIL.

The V and J genes are TRBV29-1 and TRBJ2-5, with no clear D. V shed 0 bases and J shed 5 bases, with 10 bases lying between them. Germline loops: CDR1 SQVTM, CDR2 ANQGSEA. This CDR3 has 13 amino acids. The CDR3 DNA follows: TGCAGCGTTGAAGATCTGGCGAGGGAGACCCAGTACTTC. This gives the protein CSVEDLARETQYF.

The rearrangement joins TRBV15 to TRBJ2-7; D is undetermined. This CDR3 is built from 14 residues. Per germline, CDR1 LNHNV and CDR2 YYDKDF (reference sequence). Trimming cost V 3 bases and J 4 bases, with 13 bases left between them. In DNA, the CDR3 is TGTGCCACCAGCAGGGCCATGGGCCCGTACGAGCAGTACTTC. Its protein product is CATSRAMGPYEQYF.

This chain uses TRBV7-9 with TRBJ1-1, with D possibly matching TRBD1 (5 bases). Germline CDR1 SEHNR, CDR2 FQNEAQ (reference sequence). This CDR3 is built from 14 residues. V was clipped by 5 bases and J by 1 base, with 11 bases between them. CDR3 in DNA: TGTGCCAGCAGCAAAGGGACGGAGAACACTGAAGCTTTCTTT. Its protein product is CASSKGTENTEAFF.

This clone was seen only once. The chain employs TRBV4-1 and TRBJ1-2, with D unclear. The CDR3 is 16 residues long. CDR1 MGHRA and CDR2 YSYEKL come from the germline V gene. Between the trimmed V and J ends, which lost 2 bases and 2 bases, there was a span of 15 bases. This CDR3 is CASSQNPLQDNYGYTF. The CDR3 coding sequence is TGCGCCAGCAGCCAAAACCCCCTCCAAGACAACTATGGCTACACCTTC.

The chain combines TRBV7-9 with TRBJ1-2; tentatively, D is TRBD1 (5 bases). Trimming removed 5 bases from V and 7 bases from J, with 23 bases in between. Germline V gene sequence: CDR1 SEHNR, CDR2 FQNEAQ (reference sequence). The CDR3 is 16 residues long. The CDR3 DNA is TGTGCCAGCAGCCTGACCGCGGGGCGGCAGGGCAGTGGCTACACCTTC. It is translated as CASSLTAGRQGSGYTF.

This clone has only a few counts. The chain couples TRBV5-4 to TRBJ2-3; D not resolved. Germline values: CDR1 SGHNT, CDR2 YYREEE (reference sequence). With 1 base removed from V and 2 bases from J, the gap between germline ends came to 11 bases. There are 15 residues in the CDR3. CDR3 sequence reads: CASSLRPTLTDTQYF. CDR3 nucleotide sequence: TGTGCCAGCAGCTTGCGACCAACCCTCACAGATACGCAGTATTTT.

The V gene is TRBV7-3, the J gene TRBJ2-3; TRBD2 matches 8 bases. The trim removed 0 bases at V and 6 bases at J, leaving 5 bases unmatched. The CDR3 extends over 15 amino acids. The germline V gene has CDR1 SGHTA and CDR2 FQGTGA. CDR3 loop: CASSLTPAGDDTQYF. The CDR3 DNA is TGTGCCAGCAGCTTAACACCAGCGGGAGACGATACGCAGTATTTT.

The count of this clone is one. V is TRBV4-3 and J is TRBJ1-2; the match to TRBD1 covers 9 bases. Germline-derived CDR1 and CDR2 are LGHNA and YSLEER. Trimming took 4 bases from V and 8 from J; bases not matched to a gene: 8. This CDR3 has 14 residues. This CDR3 reads CASSPSQGAIGYTF. The CDR3 DNA reads as TGCGCCAGCAGCCCCTCACAGGGGGCTATAGGCTACACCTTC.

The chain is built from TRBV27 and TRBJ2-5; D gene unclear. The CDR3 spans 12 residues. Germline CDR1 is MNHEY and CDR2 is SMNVEV (reference sequence). Trimming removed 5 bases from V and 5 bases from J, with 9 bases in between. Written as DNA, the CDR3 is TGTGCCAGCAGTCTACAAGGGGAGACCCAGTACTTC. Translation: CASSLQGETQYF.